This T cell receptor (beta chain) was recorded in a study of blood T cell repertoires in COVID-19. The CDR3 extends over 15 amino acids. V shed 1 base, J shed 4 bases, and the junction held 5 bases outside the gene matches. Germline V CDR1 and CDR2: LNHDA, SQIVND (reference sequence). Some clones are missing from TCRdb's copy, which holds only in-frame ones; the method was immunoSEQ multiplex PCR. The table records roughly 100,000 clones, roughly nine tenths of them present only once. This clone came up once. The receptor was isolated from a woman aged 80 or over with active COVID-19. The specimen was peripheral blood. The chain is built from TRBV19 and TRBJ2-3, with 7 nucleotides matching TRBD2. CDR3 DNA sequence: TGTGCCAGTAGTATAGCGGGCGGGAGCTCAGATACGCAGTATTTT. Protein product: CASSIAGGSSDTQYF.